The present TCR beta chain was sequenced within a study of blood T cell repertoires in COVID-19. Study context: The United States, Italy and Spain supplied acute and convalescent COVID-19 samples. Sources were T cells, B-cell-depleted T cells, or PBMCs; the material itself was cDNA or gDNA.

The study drew participants aged about 18 to 95 years from some 25 US areas. Germline CDR1 and CDR2: SNHLY and FYNNEI. The V and J ends lost 10 bases and 0 bases, in that order; junction bases with no gene match: 3. This CDR3 is 13 amino acids long. TCRdb's copy holds only in-frame clones and misses some; the assay was immunoSEQ multiplex PCR. The profile shows fewer than 350,000 clones, 80% to 90% of them singletons. The receptor was isolated from a woman in her forties with acute COVID-19. Sequenced material: PBMCs or T cells enriched from blood (not recorded which). This chain connects TRBV2 to TRBJ2-7, with 10 bases fitting TRBD2. The DNA for the CDR3 is TGTGCCATCACTAGCGGGGACTCCTACGAGCAGTACTTC. It translates to CAITSGDSYEQYF.